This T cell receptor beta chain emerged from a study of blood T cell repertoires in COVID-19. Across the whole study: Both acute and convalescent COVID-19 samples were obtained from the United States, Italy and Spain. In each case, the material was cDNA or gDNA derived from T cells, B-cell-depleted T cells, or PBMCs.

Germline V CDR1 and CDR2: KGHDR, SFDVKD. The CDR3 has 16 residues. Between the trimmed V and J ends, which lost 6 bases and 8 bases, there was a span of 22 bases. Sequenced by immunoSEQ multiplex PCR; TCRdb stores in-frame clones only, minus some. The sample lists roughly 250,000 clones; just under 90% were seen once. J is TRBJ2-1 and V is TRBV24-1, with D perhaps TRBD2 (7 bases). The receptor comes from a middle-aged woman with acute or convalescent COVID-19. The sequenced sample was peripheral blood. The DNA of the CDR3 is TGTGCCACCAGTTCGGGCGGGGGCCCTAGCGCCGATGAGCAGTTCTTC. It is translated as CATSSGGGPSADEQFF.